This T cell receptor (beta chain) emerged from a study of blood T cell repertoires in COVID-19 (dated by TCRdb to 2020 to 2021). For the study in its entirety: Samples from collaborators originated in the United States, Italy and Spain and spanned both the acute and convalescent phases of COVID-19. The material from the prospective study consisted of cDNA or gDNA derived from T cells, B-cell-depleted T cells, or PBMCs. The dataset comprised deeply sampled blood TCRbeta repertoires from subjects exposed to, actively infected with, or recovered from COVID-19. The repertoires were made available in a free public database intended to serve as a resource for research on the immune response to SARS-CoV-2. The samples were drawn from two sources: the first 160 participants of the ongoing ImmuneRACE study, and over 1,000 subjects contributed by 6 global collaborators. Sample metadata almost always included a de-identified subject ID, COVID-19 status, age in years and sex. HLA class I and class II types, where available, came from metadata supplied by the sample provider rather than from assay-based typing.

What the authors observed across the whole study: The amount of clinical and demographic metadata varied by source and participant and was provided uncurated.

A second Seattle source provided samples from volunteer blood donors who had recovered from COVID-19. Collaborating institutions collected whole blood in K2EDTA tubes following their own protocols. For TCRbeta analysis, collaborators shipped samples in one of three forms: frozen whole blood, isolated PBMCs, or DNA extracted from either of those sample types. Reading the germline V gene (reference sequence) gives CDR1 LGHDT and CDR2 YNNKEL. From the cysteine up to the phenylalanine, the CDR3 has a length of 14 residues. Only the CDR3 DNA is retained, 42 bases long and in frame from the first base. Trimmed from V: 4 bases; trimmed from J: 2 bases; junction bases lacking a gene match: 5. TCRbeta CDR3 regions were amplified from genomic DNA by means of the immunoSEQ Assay, a bias-controlled multiplex PCR. The original methods were these. The number of nucleated cells in each sample was estimated from the amplification of reference gene primers within the assay. To quantify the absolute abundance of each unique TCRbeta CDR3 rearrangement, sequence reads were collapsed and filtered. For each sample, productive Simpson clonality was calculated by taking the square root of Simpson's diversity index across productive rearrangements. TCRdb limited this immuneACCESS table to in-frame rearrangements with V and J called. A share of clones is missing; checked studies link under half to unresolved V genes, and the rest is unexplained. That table furnishes V, J and clone size, whereas the DNA furnished D and trimming. This sample lists under 150,000 clones; about 88% were detected once. The biggest ten clones account for 8% to 9% of the sample.

On this clone: The target of this receptor is not known. Base qualities are not provided; no much larger clone lies one nucleotide away.

Recombination joined TRBV3-1 (or the pseudogene TRBV3-2) with TRBJ2-7; 7 bases in the junction line up with TRBD1. The clonotype was recovered from a woman between 70 and 85 years old who had recovered from COVID-19. The sample was peripheral blood. The CDR3 protein sequence reads: CASSPWTGPYEQYF. The sequenced DNA: TGTGCCAGCAGCCCGTGGACAGGTCCCTACGAGCAGTACTTC.